This record covers a single T cell receptor beta chain. Its antigen is not identified. These data come from a study of post-analysis software for immune sequencing data. Study summary: Included among the disease courses, which were recorded for the cohort, were relapsing-remitting, secondary progressive and progressive-relapsing multiple sclerosis. Study-wide results and caveats: Normalized Chao1 diversity was significantly lower in multiple sclerosis patients than in controls.

cDNA libraries of TCR beta carried unique molecular identifiers. TCRdb reprocessed the PCR reads with MiXCR, giving one entry per CDR3 protein. The repertoire holds around 400,000 distinct CDR3 sequences, 30% to 40% seen once, with 7.5% to 8.5% in the top ten. This receptor was identified in a girl aged 2-10 years with multiple sclerosis. The sequencing input was blood.

CDR3 protein: CSATAYRGETYVQYF. CDR3 DNA: TGCAGTGCCACCGCCTACAGGGGGGAAACCTACGTGCAGTACTTC. The rearrangement uses TRBV20-1 and TRBJ2-4, with 8 bases aligning to TRBD1. After removal of 6 bases from V and 13 bases from J, the junction contained 20 bases not matched to a gene. The germline V gene has CDR1 DFQATT and CDR2 SNEGSKA (reference sequence). This CDR3 contains 15 residues.